This T cell receptor (beta chain) is from a study of blood T cells in healthy people across ages. Next came a second PCR, run for 7 to 11 cycles, which used a sample-barcoded 5' primer along with a J-beta primer mix. TCRdb called the 5' RACE reads again in MiXCR, with one record for every CDR3 protein. Among 1.4 million to 1.5 million distinct CDR3 sequences listed, 40% to 50% were seen once. Germline V gives CDR1 MDHEN, CDR2 SYDVKM. Trimming removed 5 bases at V and 3 bases at J, with 11 bases between. The CDR3 extends over 13 amino acids. V usage is TRBV28 and J usage is TRBJ2-7; D perhaps matches TRBD2 (6 bases). The specimen was blood. This TCR came from a woman under 30 in good health. CDR3 sequence (DNA): TGTGCCAGCAGTGAGTTGGGGGGCTACGAGCAGTACTTC. Its translation is CASSELGGYEQYF. Filled out from reference TRBV28 and TRBJ2-7, the complete variable domain reads DVKVTQSSRYLVKRTGEKVFLECVQDMDHENMFWYRQDPGLGLRLIYFSYDVKMKEKGDIPEGYSVSREKKERFSLILESASTNQTSMYLCASSELGGYEQYFGPGTRLTVT.